The 14 T cell receptor beta chains presented below share a single source sample, sequenced in a study of blood T cell repertoires in COVID-19. The assay was immunoSEQ multiplex PCR, and TCRdb's table has in-frame clones only and misses some. The sample carries about 130,000 clones, roughly 86% recorded once. Sequenced sample: peripheral blood. The receptors stem from a human donor in a cohort sampled during active COVID-19.

The chain joins TRBV7-8 to TRBJ1-3, with 9 bases that match TRBD1. After removal of 3 bases from V and 12 bases from J, the junction contained 9 bases not matched to a gene. This CDR3 has 14 residues. The germline gives CDR1 SGHVS, CDR2 FQNEAQ. CDR3 DNA: TGTGCCAGCAGCTTCACCTGGGGACAGGGCGTCATATATTTT. As protein: CASSFTWGQGVIYF.

CDR3 loop: CASRRQGIHTEAFF. CDR3 nucleotides: TGTGCCAGCAGAAGACAGGGGATACACACTGAAGCTTTCTTT. The rearrangement links TRBV2 to TRBJ1-1, with 8 positions matching TRBD1. Trimming removed 6 bases from V and 3 bases from J; junction bases left unmatched: 6. Germline lookup yields CDR1 SNHLY and CDR2 FYNNEI. CDR3 length: 14 amino acids.

The gene calls are TRBV3-1 (or the pseudogene TRBV3-2) and TRBJ1-2; no clear D gene. Germline V CDR1 and CDR2: LGHDT, YNNKEL (reference sequence). This CDR3 contains 14 residues. V was trimmed by 3 bases and J by 8 bases, leaving 16 bases between them. This chain's CDR3 is CASSQRAGSGGYTF. CDR3 DNA: TGTGCCAGCAGCCAGAGGGCCGGGAGCGGCGGCTACACCTTC.

The CDR3 sequence: CASSGEPGLATYEQYF. CDR3 nucleotide sequence: TGTGCCAGCAGCGGGGAACCGGGACTAGCGACCTACGAGCAGTACTTC. V is TRBV5-6 and J is TRBJ2-7; TRBD2 matches at 10 bases. Looked up from germline, CDR1 is SGHDT and CDR2 is YYEEEE. The trim removed 4 bases at V and 2 bases at J, leaving 9 bases unmatched. The CDR3 is made up of 16 amino acids.

The chain carries TRBV5-8 and TRBJ1-2; perhaps TRBD1 as D (5 bases). Deletions cut 0 bases from V and 2 bases from J, with 14 bases between. The V gene's germline CDR1 is SGHTS and CDR2 YDEGEE. The CDR3 extends over 16 amino acids. In DNA, the CDR3 is TGTGCCAGCAGCTTGGTCCCGGGACGGGGGAACTATGGCTACACCTTC. Its translation: CASSLVPGRGNYGYTF.

The gene calls are TRBV27 and TRBJ1-2; 11 nucleotides line up with TRBD1. The germline gives CDR1 MNHEY, CDR2 SMNVEV (reference sequence). J was trimmed by 3 bases and V by 4 bases; bases with no gene match: 7. The CDR3 has 16 amino acids. The CDR3 DNA reads as TGTGCCAGCAGTTCTCCCAGGACAGGGGGCTACTATGGCTACACCTTC. Protein product: CASSSPRTGGYYGYTF.

The gene calls are TRBV5-1 and TRBJ2-3; 9 nucleotides match TRBD2. With 4 bases clipped from V and 1 base from J, the junction kept 13 bases outside the gene matches. Germline V gives CDR1 SGHRS, CDR2 YFSETQ. The CDR3 loop spans 18 amino acids. CDR3 amino acids: CASSPLAGGFSGTDTQYF. For the CDR3, the DNA is TGCGCCAGCAGCCCTTTGGCGGGAGGGTTCTCCGGCACAGATACGCAGTATTTT.

The chain couples TRBV12-5 to TRBJ2-3; TRBD1 aligns across 7 bases. The CDR3 runs 15 residues. Germline values: CDR1 LGHNT, CDR2 FRNRAP. The ends lost 4 bases at V and 0 bases at J; junction bases unmatched: 4. The CDR3: CASGSTGASTDTQYF. In DNA form, the CDR3 reads TGTGCTAGTGGTTCTACAGGGGCTAGCACAGATACGCAGTATTTT.

The chain couples TRBV29-1 to TRBJ1-2; tentatively, D is TRBD1 (5 bases). Trimming stripped 4 bases from V and 0 bases from J, with 6 bases between. The CDR3 consists of 12 residues. Germline CDR1 is SQVTM and CDR2 is ANQGSEA. The CDR3: CSVGTSNYGYTF. The CDR3 DNA follows: TGCAGCGTTGGGACATCTAACTATGGCTACACCTTC.

This sequence joins TRBV9 and TRBJ2-2; the D gene is possibly TRBD1 (6 bases). This CDR3 is built from 16 residues. In germline, CDR1 is SGDLS, CDR2 YYNGEE. Trimming took 4 bases from V and 2 from J, leaving 15 bases between them. The CDR3 bases are TGTGCCAGCAGCCCCACAGGGATCCGTAACACCGGGGAGCTGTTTTTT. This sequence encodes CASSPTGIRNTGELFF.

V and J are TRBV4-2 and TRBJ1-1; possibly TRBD1 for D (5 bases). The CDR3 contains 15 residues. Trimming left V 4 bases short and J 2 bases short, with 14 bases between. Germline-derived CDR1 and CDR2 are LGHNA and YNFKEQ. CDR3 amino acids: CASSPKPRGNTEAFF. CDR3 coding DNA: TGTGCCAGCAGCCCCAAACCAAGGGGTAACACTGAAGCTTTCTTT.

There are a few counts of this clone. The chain carries TRBV6-5 and TRBJ1-5, with D unresolved. The CDR3 is made up of 13 amino acids. The germline V gene encodes CDR1 MNHEY and CDR2 SVGAGI. Trimming pared 3 bases from V and 5 bases from J, leaving 8 bases between. This CDR3 reads CASSYDKDQPQHF. CDR3 nucleotides: TGTGCCAGCAGTTATGACAAGGATCAGCCCCAGCATTTT.

This chain links TRBV5-1 with TRBJ2-3; TRBD2 aligns across 8 bases. The CDR3 runs 16 residues. Germline CDR1 and CDR2: SGHRS and YFSETQ. V gave up 4 bases and J gave up 2 bases; unmatched junction bases: 9. CDR3 residues: CASSKTSGEFTDTQYF. The DNA of the CDR3 is TGCGCCAGCAGCAAAACTAGCGGAGAGTTCACAGATACGCAGTATTTT.

This clone showed up just a few times. The rearrangement links TRBV6-2 or TRBV6-3 to TRBJ2-7; no reliable D call. The CDR3 is 13 residues long. Trimming stripped 5 bases from V and 7 bases from J, with 15 bases between. CDR1 and CDR2 (germline): MNHEY, SVGEGT. The CDR3 sequence: CASSLYAGWEQYF. CDR3 sequence (DNA): TGTGCCAGCAGTCTCTATGCCGGTTGGGAGCAGTACTTC.